This T cell receptor (beta chain) was recovered during a study of blood T cell repertoires in COVID-19. The overall study: The study drew acute and convalescent COVID-19 samples from the United States, Italy and Spain.

Clones were read by immunoSEQ multiplex PCR, and TCRdb kept only the in-frame ones, dropping some. The sample has around 120,000 clones, over 70% seen once. V shed 7 bases and J 9 bases; nucleotides not matched to a gene: 8. CDR3 size: 13 residues. Germline V lookup: CDR1 LNHDA, CDR2 SQIVND (reference sequence). The origin of this receptor is a man aged 70-80 years with acute or convalescent COVID-19. Material: peripheral blood. The J gene is TRBJ1-5, the V gene TRBV19, with 8 bases aligning to TRBD1. In nucleotides, the CDR3 is TGTGCCAGTACAGGACAGGGCAGGTGGCCCCAGCATTTT. Translated: CASTGQGRWPQHF.